Shown below are 27 T cell receptor beta chains from a single sample sequenced in a study of T cells in Graves' hyperthyroidism and ophthalmopathy. The investigators amplified TCR beta CDR3 regions from RNA transcripts. First-round RT-PCR targeting the TCR CDR3 was performed with the HTBI primer set. Each CDR3 protein gets one entry after TCRdb re-called the multiplex PCR reads with MiXCR. The table lists around 800,000 distinct CDR3 sequences, roughly 40% of them singletons. The sequencing input was blood. Receptors were obtained from a man aged 18-30 years with Graves' hyperthyroidism.

Comments on this clonotype: A much larger clone is a single base away; this may be a read error. The chain employs TRBV29-1 and TRBJ1-4; D call uncertain. There are 12 residues in the CDR3. Per germline, CDR1 SQVTM and CDR2 ANQGSEA. The CDR3 DNA is TGCGGCGTTGAAGATCCCGACGAAAAACTGTTTTTT. Its protein is CGVEDPDEKLFF.

Turning to this clonotype: A much larger clone is a single base away; this may be a read error. This chain joins TRBV10-3 and TRBJ1-6; no firm D call. Trimming shortened V by 6 bases and J by 4 bases, and 7 bases separated the two germline ends. In germline, CDR1 is ENHRY, CDR2 SYGVKD. The CDR3 totals 13 residues. CDR3 in amino acids: CAIRGPYNSPLHF. The CDR3 DNA reads TGTGCCATCAGGGGTCCATATAATTCACCCCTCCACTTT.

This clonotype was seen at least ten times. The chain carries TRBV7-8 and TRBJ1-5; D is perhaps TRBD1 (6 bases). The CDR3 runs 16 residues. Per the germline V gene, CDR1 is SGHVS and CDR2 is FQNEAQ. V lost 6 bases, J lost 0 bases, and 15 bases lay in between. The CDR3 sequence: CASRSSGTRSNQPQHF. As DNA, the CDR3 is TGTGCCAGCAGATCCTCAGGGACACGTAGCAATCAGCCCCAGCATTTT.

This clonotype occurred a few times. This chain links TRBV7-3 with TRBJ2-5; no firm D call. Trimming took off 5 bases at V and 2 bases at J, with 9 bases between the two ends. The CDR3 consists of 13 residues. Looked up from germline, CDR1 is SGHTA and CDR2 is FQGTGA. CDR3 nucleotide sequence: TGTGCCAGCAGCACCCGGATACAAGAGACCCAGTACTTC. Encoded protein: CASSTRIQETQYF.

This clonotype occurred many times. The V call is TRBV20-1, the J call TRBJ1-1; the D is unclear. Trimming stripped 5 bases from V and 5 bases from J, with 9 bases between. Germline V gene data show CDR1 as DFQATT and CDR2 as SNEGSKA (reference sequence). This CDR3 contains 11 residues. Here the CDR3 DNA reads TGCAGTGCTGGGGAGCGGACTGAAGCTTTCTTT. Its translation: CSAGERTEAFF.

This clonotype was counted a few times. The chain links TRBV5-5 to TRBJ1-5, with D hard to call. Germline V gene lookup returns CDR1 SGHKS and CDR2 YYEKEE (reference sequence). The CDR3 spans 14 residues. V lost 7 bases and J lost 5, with 16 bases in between. CDR3 coding DNA: TGTGCCAGCTCACCAGGCGGGCGCGATCAGCCCCAGCATTTT. It codes for CASSPGGRDQPQHF.

The table lists this clonotype with a few counts. The chain couples TRBV7-3 to TRBJ1-1; the D gene is possibly TRBD1 (5 bases). Germline CDR1 SGHTA, CDR2 FQGTGA. CDR3 length: 14 residues. Trimming pared 4 bases from V and 4 bases from J, leaving 13 bases between. DNA for the CDR3: TGTGCCAGCAGCTCAGGGAGGGGTTCCACTGAAGCTTTCTTT. Translated, it gives CASSSGRGSTEAFF.

V usage is TRBV9 and J usage is TRBJ1-1, with a possible D match to TRBD1 (5 bases). The CDR3 has 14 residues. Trimming shortened V by 0 bases and J by 7 bases, and 13 bases separated the two germline ends. Germline lookup yields CDR1 SGDLS and CDR2 YYNGEE. The CDR3 reads CASSVEGLRGEAFF. The CDR3 DNA sequence: TGTGCCAGCAGCGTAGAGGGGCTAAGGGGTGAAGCTTTCTTT.

This clonotype was observed many times. The V call is TRBV15, the J call TRBJ1-1; the D is unclear. CDR3 length: 13 residues. Germline V lookup: CDR1 LNHNV, CDR2 YYDKDF (reference sequence). The V gene lost 2 bases and the J gene lost 1 base, with 5 bases spanning the gap. CDR3 sequence reads: CATSRQQNTEAFF. CDR3 coding DNA: TGTGCCACCAGCAGACAGCAGAACACTGAAGCTTTCTTT.

The chain is built from TRBV11-2 and TRBJ1-5; possibly TRBD1 for D (5 bases). V was cut by 0 bases and J by 3 bases, with 15 bases left in between. The CDR3 is made up of 17 amino acids. Germline V CDR1 and CDR2: SGHAT, FQNNGV. The CDR3 loop reads CASSLDRGEQFNQPQHF. In DNA, the CDR3 is TGTGCCAGCAGCTTAGATCGGGGGGAGCAGTTCAATCAGCCCCAGCATTTT.

This clonotype occurred a few times. CDR3 in DNA: TGTGCCAGCAGCTCCGCCGGGACAGGGGACGAGCAGTACTTC. It specifies CASSSAGTGDEQYF. The chain employs TRBV11-3 and TRBJ2-7; TRBD1 matches 10 bases. The CDR3 loop spans 14 amino acids. CDR1 and CDR2 from the germline V gene are SGHNT and YENEEA. Losses at the gene ends were 4 bases for V and 5 bases for J; bases not matched to a gene: 5.

The V call is TRBV10-3, the J call TRBJ2-7; possibly TRBD1 for D (5 bases). The CDR3 sequence is 13 residues long. Trimming shortened V by 4 bases and J by 7 bases, and 14 bases separated the two germline ends. Germline lookup yields CDR1 ENHRY and CDR2 SYGVKD. Here the CDR3 reads CAISGTRGEEQYF. In nucleotides, the CDR3 is TGTGCCATCAGTGGGACAAGGGGCGAGGAGCAGTACTTC.

Comment on this clonotype: At one end, the junction sequence differs from germline, possibly due to a read error. The gene calls are TRBV7-6 and TRBJ2-7, with D possibly being TRBD1 or TRBD2 (5 bases each). This CDR3 is 14 amino acids long. Germline V CDR1 and CDR2: SGHVS, FNYEAQ. The DNA for the CDR3 is TGTGCCAGCAGCTTAGGGGGACGGATATACGGGCAGTACTTC. Its translation: CASSLGGRIYGQYF.

The chain combines TRBV12-3 or TRBV12-4 with TRBJ1-2, with 7 bases that match TRBD1. Trimming took 3 bases from V and 3 from J; bases not matched to a gene: 16. This CDR3 is built from 18 residues. The CDR3 DNA is TGTGCCAGCAGTTTGTCCCTCCCTTCGACAGGGTCGCACTATGGCTACACCTTC. Its translation: CASSLSLPSTGSHYGYTF.

Comment on this clonotype: A read error may be the cause here, since a much bigger clone is one base away. The chain combines TRBV7-2 with TRBJ1-5; no reliable D call. Looked up from germline, CDR1 is SGHTA and CDR2 is FQGNSA. The CDR3 loop spans 15 amino acids. CDR3 in amino acids: CANSLDVGGNQPQHF. The CDR3 DNA reads TGTGCCAACAGCTTAGATGTGGGAGGCAATCAGCCCCAGCATTTT.

This clonotype was detected many times. The genes are TRBV2 and TRBJ2-7; D not certain. Germline V CDR1 and CDR2: SNHLY, FYNNEI. The CDR3 length is 12 residues. Trimming cost V 6 bases and J 4 bases, with 10 bases left between them. The DNA of the CDR3 is TGTGCCAGCAGCGGGCAGACTTACGAGCAGTACTTC. Translating gives CASSGQTYEQYF. The variable domain in full, completed from reference TRBV2 and TRBJ2-7, reads EPEVTQTPSHQVTQMGQEVILRCVPISNHLYFYWYRQILGQKVEFLVSFYNNEISEKSEIFDDQFSVERPDGSNFTLKIRSTKLEDSAMYFCASSGQTYEQYFGPGTRLTVT.

This clonotype has only a few counts. The chain uses TRBV19 and TRBJ2-2; D is ambiguous. Trimming cost V 2 bases and J 3 bases, with 10 bases left between them. The germline V gene encodes CDR1 LNHDA and CDR2 SQIVND (reference sequence). CDR3 length: 15 amino acids. The CDR3 nucleotides read TGTGCCAGTAGTATATTCAGGTCGGACACCGGGGAGCTGTTTTTT. Amino acid sequence: CASSIFRSDTGELFF.

This clonotype has more than one count but fewer than ten. V and J are TRBV19 and TRBJ1-2; D may be TRBD1 (6 bases). This CDR3 has 16 residues. The germline CDR1 and CDR2 sequences are LNHDA and SQIVND (reference sequence). V was cut by 3 bases and J by 6 bases, with 20 bases left in between. The CDR3 nucleotides read TGTGCCAGTAGTATGGGGGCAGCCTACTTCTGGAATGGCTACACCTTC. Translated, it gives CASSMGAAYFWNGYTF.

The chain carries TRBV13 and TRBJ2-2; tentative D call: TRBD1 (6 bases). Germline V gene lookup returns CDR1 PRHDT and CDR2 FYEKMQ (reference sequence). The CDR3 covers 14 residues. Trimming removed 5 bases from V and 6 bases from J, with 13 bases in between. In DNA form, the CDR3 reads TGTGCCAGCAGCCAACAGGGAGCGGCCGGGGAGCTGTTTTTT. Residues: CASSQQGAAGELFF.

This clonotype was observed a few times. The CDR3 DNA reads as TGTGCCAGCAGTTCTTTCGGACAGGGCAACACTGAAGCTTTCTTT. Its protein product is CASSSFGQGNTEAFF. The chain employs TRBV25-1 and TRBJ1-1; 8 bases align to TRBD1. The CDR3 runs 15 residues. CDR1 and CDR2 from the germline V gene are MGHDK and SYGVNS. Germline trimming cut 5 bases from V and 2 bases from J; bases unmatched to any gene: 7.

This clonotype was found a few times. V is TRBV7-2 and J is TRBJ2-6; weak D call: TRBD1 (6 bases). The germline gives CDR1 SGHTA, CDR2 FQGNSA. This CDR3 has 16 amino acids. Trimming left V 6 bases short and J 0 bases short, with 12 bases between. The CDR3 here is CASSRQALSGANVLTF. The DNA for the CDR3 is TGTGCCAGCAGTCGACAGGCTCTCTCTGGGGCCAACGTCCTGACTTTC.

This clonotype was detected a few times. This sequence joins TRBV9 and TRBJ2-2; D call uncertain. The CDR3 runs 15 residues. V was pared by 0 bases and J by 1 base, with 7 bases between. CDR1 and CDR2 (germline): SGDLS, YYNGEE. The DNA of the CDR3 is TGTGCCAGCAGCGTAGACTCAGAGAACACCGGGGAGCTGTTTTTT. Protein: CASSVDSENTGELFF.

The chain is built from TRBV4-3 and TRBJ2-2, with D possibly being TRBD2 (5 bases). This CDR3 contains 12 residues. Trimming removed 3 bases at V and 9 bases at J, with 8 bases between. Looked up from germline, CDR1 is LGHNA and CDR2 is YSLEER. CDR3 sequence (DNA): TGCGCCAGCAGCCACCCGGGGAGGGAGCTGTTTTTT. Its protein is CASSHPGRELFF.

This clonotype has a handful of counts. The junction departs from germline at one end; a sequencing error may be responsible. The J gene is TRBJ2-5, the V gene TRBV2; D is unclear. Germline V gene data show CDR1 as SNHLY and CDR2 as FYNNEI. This CDR3 contains 13 residues. The CDR3 nucleotides are TGTGCCAGCAGTGGGCAGAACCAAGGGACCCAGTACTTC. Amino acid sequence: CASSGQNQGTQYF.

This clonotype was recorded at least ten times. The chain is built from TRBV11-2 and TRBJ1-1; maybe TRBD1 (5 bases). The CDR3 sequence is 15 residues long. The V gene's germline CDR1 is SGHAT and CDR2 FQNNGV. The V end lost 6 bases, the J end lost 2 bases, and 16 bases lay between the germline ends. CDR3 DNA: TGTGCCAGCAGATTACTGGGACTGATAAACACTGAAGCTTTCTTT. Encoded protein: CASRLLGLINTEAFF. The complete variable domain, with remaining parts taken from reference TRBV11-2 and TRBJ1-1, reads EAGVAQSPRYKIIEKRQSVAFWCNPISGHATLYWYQQILGQGPKLLIQFQNNGVVDDSQLPKDRFSAERLKGVDSTLKIQPAKLEDSAVYLCASRLLGLINTEAFFGQGTRLTVV.

In its sample, this clonotype was seen a few times. The chain has TRBV5-6 and TRBJ1-3; D is unclear. The CDR3 covers 16 residues. Trimming took 0 bases from V and 0 from J, leaving 10 bases between them. The germline gives CDR1 SGHDT, CDR2 YYEEEE. Here the CDR3 DNA reads TGTGCCAGCAGCTTGGCCGCCGGGAGCTCTGGAAACACCATATATTTT. Translation: CASSLAAGSSGNTIYF.

A note on this clonotype: The junction departs from the called germline gene at one end, perhaps through a read error. V and J are TRBV7-8 and TRBJ2-1; 11 nucleotides line up with TRBD2. This CDR3 has 15 amino acids. The germline gives CDR1 SGHVS, CDR2 FQNEAQ. The CDR3 DNA reads TGTGCCGGCAGCGTAGGGACTAGCGGAGCCAATGAGCAGTTCTTC. Residues: CAGSVGTSGANEQFF. The whole variable domain, remainder taken from reference TRBV7-8 and TRBJ2-1, is GAGVSQSPRYKVAKRGQDVALRCDPISGHVSLFWYQQALGQGPEFLTYFQNEAQLDKSGLPSDRFFAERPEGSVSTLKIQRTQQEDSAVYLCAGSVGTSGANEQFFGPGTRLTVL.